These 21 T cell receptor beta chains were sequenced from one sample in a study of radiotherapy plus CTLA-4 blockade in lung cancer. TCRdb's copy holds only in-frame clones and misses some; the assay was immunoSEQ multiplex PCR. The table lists more than 25,000 clones, around 80% of them singletons. The sequences come from peripheral blood, collected from a patient treated with radiotherapy plus ipilimumab. Receptors were obtained from a human donor with non-small cell lung cancer that progressed on radiotherapy plus ipilimumab.

This clone was seen once. The CDR3 coding sequence is TGTGCCAGCAGCCAAGAATCCGGCAGCCTCAATCAGCCCCAGCATTTT. This gives the protein CASSQESGSLNQPQHF. V gene TRBV4-2 combines with J gene TRBJ1-5; D remains unclear. CDR1 and CDR2 (germline): LGHNA, YNFKEQ. This CDR3 spans 16 amino acids. V lost 0 bases to trimming and J lost 3 bases, with 12 bases between them.

This rearrangement joins TRBV7-9 to TRBJ1-1; 8 bases are a match to TRBD1. Germline values: CDR1 SEHNR, CDR2 FQNEAQ (reference sequence). The J segment lost 7 bases and the V segment lost 5 bases, leaving 3 bases of the junction unmatched. This CDR3 has 12 residues. The CDR3 DNA reads TGTGCCAGCAGCATCGGACAGGGTGAAGCTTTCTTT. Protein: CASSIGQGEAFF.

This chain connects TRBV28 to TRBJ2-1; maybe TRBD2 (5 bases). Germline V gene data show CDR1 as MDHEN and CDR2 as SYDVKM. With 6 bases removed from V and 4 bases from J, the gap between germline ends came to 13 bases. This CDR3 is 14 amino acids long. The CDR3 region is CASSRTLGYNEQFF. The CDR3 coding sequence is TGTGCCAGCAGCCGGACTTTAGGTTACAATGAGCAGTTCTTC.

The genes are TRBV19 and TRBJ2-7, with 8 bases that match TRBD2. The germline CDR1 and CDR2 sequences are LNHDA and SQIVND (reference sequence). The length of the CDR3 is 12 residues. V lost 5 bases and J lost 4; bases outside the gene matches: 1. The CDR3 loop is CASSREGYEQYF. CDR3 sequence (DNA): TGTGCCAGTAGTCGGGAGGGATACGAGCAGTACTTC.

V and J are TRBV7-2 and TRBJ1-1; a possible D gene is TRBD1 (5 bases). From germline, CDR1 is SGHTA and CDR2 FQGNSA. The CDR3 totals 16 residues. Trimming stripped 4 bases from V and 5 bases from J, with 20 bases between. In DNA form, the CDR3 reads TGTGCCAGCAGCTCCTCCCGGGGCGGACGGGGGACTGAAGCTTTCTTT. It codes for CASSSSRGGRGTEAFF.

The V gene is TRBV2, the J gene TRBJ1-5; 7 bases are a match to TRBD1. The germline CDR1 and CDR2 sequences are SNHLY and FYNNEI. V shed 9 bases and J 0 bases; nucleotides not matched to a gene: 5. The length of the CDR3 is 14 residues. The CDR3 protein is CASLGTDSNQPQHF. In nucleotides, the CDR3 is TGTGCCAGTCTGGGGACAGATAGCAATCAGCCCCAGCATTTT.

This chain connects TRBV4-1 to TRBJ2-3; D unclear. Per the germline V gene, CDR1 is MGHRA and CDR2 is YSYEKL. Trimming shortened V by 0 bases and J by 2 bases, and 18 bases separated the two germline ends. The CDR3 extends over 18 amino acids. The CDR3 DNA follows: TGCGCCAGCAGCCAAGATTGGTTCGGTAATTCTCTCACAGATACGCAGTATTTT. Its protein product is CASSQDWFGNSLTDTQYF.

The V call is TRBV25-1, the J call TRBJ2-3; a weak D match, TRBD1 (6 bases). Germline-derived CDR1 and CDR2 are MGHDK and SYGVNS. This CDR3 is 18 amino acids long. V was clipped by 5 bases and J by 0 bases, with 21 bases between them. The CDR3 region is CASSKALGGRPSTDTQYF. CDR3 DNA: TGTGCCAGCAGTAAGGCCCTTGGGGGCCGACCTAGCACAGATACGCAGTATTTT.

CDR3 nucleotides: TGTGCCATCAGAAGGGGGACAGGGCAGGATGGCTACACCTTC. Its translation: CAIRRGTGQDGYTF. V gene TRBV10-3 combines with J gene TRBJ1-2; 9 positions match TRBD1. From germline, CDR1 is ENHRY and CDR2 SYGVKD. The J segment lost 6 bases and the V segment lost 6 bases, leaving 8 bases of the junction unmatched. CDR3 size: 14 residues.

In DNA form, the CDR3 reads TGTGCCAGCAGCGACAGGGGGATAGATACGCAGTATTTT. This encodes CASSDRGIDTQYF. V usage is TRBV6-1 and J usage is TRBJ2-3, with TRBD1 identical over 9 bases. The CDR3 length is 13 residues. The V and J ends lost 6 bases and 5 bases, in that order; junction bases with no gene match: 3. Looked up from germline, CDR1 is MNHNS and CDR2 is SASEGT.

In its sample, this clone is medium-sized. V is TRBV28 and J is TRBJ1-5, with D possibly being TRBD1 (6 bases). This CDR3 is built from 14 residues. Germline values: CDR1 MDHEN, CDR2 SYDVKM. Between the trimmed V and J ends, which lost 5 bases and 4 bases, there was a span of 12 bases. The CDR3 spells CASSTLQGNQPQHF. CDR3 nucleotide sequence: TGTGCCAGCAGTACTCTACAGGGTAATCAGCCCCAGCATTTT. The variable domain in full, completed from reference TRBV28 and TRBJ1-5, reads DVKVTQSSRYLVKRTGEKVFLECVQDMDHENMFWYRQDPGLGLRLIYFSYDVKMKEKGDIPEGYSVSREKKERFSLILESASTNQTSMYLCASSTLQGNQPQHFGDGTRLSIL.

Notes on this clone: Other DNA sequences within the sample encode an identical CDR3. The chain couples TRBV4-3 to TRBJ1-4; D is perhaps TRBD1 (5 bases). The CDR3 runs 16 residues. The V gene's germline CDR1 is LGHNA and CDR2 YSLEER. Trimming shortened V by 3 bases and J by 4 bases, and 15 bases separated the two germline ends. The CDR3 DNA is TGCGCCAGCAGCCAGGATTGGGGGACCCTTAATGAAAAACTGTTTTTT. Its protein is CASSQDWGTLNEKLFF.

The chain is built from TRBV5-6 and TRBJ1-1, with TRBD1 as a possible D gene (6 bases). CDR3 length: 14 amino acids. Germline V gene data show CDR1 as SGHDT and CDR2 as YYEEEE. Deletions cut 1 base from V and 2 bases from J, with 9 bases between. CDR3 residues: CASSLLDSNTEAFF. Written as DNA, the CDR3 is TGTGCCAGCAGCTTGTTGGACAGTAACACTGAAGCTTTCTTT.

The chain is built from TRBV10-1 and TRBJ1-2; D is undetermined. V lost 8 bases and J 8 bases, leaving 24 bases between the germline ends. The CDR3 is 15 amino acids. The V gene's germline CDR1 is WNHNN and CDR2 SYGVQD (reference sequence). Here the CDR3 reads CASGFDRESLKGYTF. The CDR3 coding sequence is TGCGCCAGCGGCTTCGACCGGGAGAGCCTAAAGGGCTACACCTTC.

This clone appeared a few times. This chain connects TRBV27 to TRBJ2-3, with 7 positions matching TRBD1. Trimming cost V 5 bases and J 2 bases; bases outside gene matches: 1. The CDR3 covers 13 residues. CDR1 MNHEY and CDR2 SMNVEV come from the germline V gene (reference sequence). CDR3 amino acids: CASSRGLTDTQYF. The CDR3 nucleotides are TGTGCCAGCAGTAGGGGGCTCACAGATACGCAGTATTTT.

This chain links TRBV4-3 with TRBJ1-1; TRBD1 agrees at 7 bases. The length of the CDR3 is 16 residues. Trimming at V came to 0 bases and at J to 4 bases, leaving 8 bases not matched to a gene. Germline V gene data show CDR1 as LGHNA and CDR2 as YSLEER. The CDR3 sequence is CASSQDLLQGSTEAFF. CDR3 bases: TGCGCCAGCAGCCAAGATCTTCTACAGGGGAGCACTGAAGCTTTCTTT.

This clone was seen only a few times. This sequence joins TRBV27 and TRBJ2-3; D is uncertain. The germline CDR1 and CDR2 sequences are MNHEY and SMNVEV (reference sequence). The CDR3 covers 14 residues. V lost 0 bases, J lost 0 bases, and 4 bases lay in between. DNA for the CDR3: TGTGCCAGCAGTTTATCAACTAGCACAGATACGCAGTATTTT. This gives the protein CASSLSTSTDTQYF.

The V gene is TRBV29-1, the J gene TRBJ2-7; 7 bases match TRBD1. In germline, CDR1 is SQVTM, CDR2 ANQGSEA. Trimming took 4 bases from V and 1 from J; bases not matched to a gene: 13. This CDR3 is built from 16 residues. CDR3 sequence reads: CSVVGRDRDSSYEQYF. The CDR3, as DNA: TGCAGCGTTGTTGGTCGAGACAGGGATTCTTCCTACGAGCAGTACTTC.

V gene TRBV7-8 combines with J gene TRBJ2-1, with 8 positions matching TRBD2. The germline V gene has CDR1 SGHVS and CDR2 FQNEAQ. This CDR3 contains 16 residues. Losses at the gene ends were 3 bases for V and 4 bases for J; bases not matched to a gene: 8. This chain's CDR3 is CASSFTDGLAYNEQFF. The DNA for the CDR3 is TGTGCCAGCAGCTTCACTGATGGACTAGCTTACAATGAGCAGTTCTTC.

The genes are TRBV6-6 and TRBJ2-7; D might be TRBD1 or TRBD2, each matching 5 bases. Trimming cost V 2 bases and J 3 bases, with 11 bases left between them. The CDR3 spans 14 residues. Per the germline V gene, CDR1 is MNHNY and CDR2 is SVGAGI (reference sequence). The CDR3 reads CASSYQGPDYEQYF. The CDR3 DNA sequence: TGTGCCAGCAGTTACCAGGGACCTGACTACGAGCAGTACTTC.

The CDR3 bases are TGTGCCAGCAGTGGACGGGGCGGGAGGGTTAGCACAGATACGCAGTATTTT. The encoded protein is CASSGRGGRVSTDTQYF. This chain links TRBV6-1 with TRBJ2-3; 9 bases agree with TRBD2. The germline V gene has CDR1 MNHNS and CDR2 SASEGT. V gave up 4 bases and J gave up 0 bases; unmatched junction bases: 8. The CDR3 contains 17 residues.